This record concerns one T cell receptor (beta chain) sequence. There are a few counts of this clone. The specificity of this receptor is unknown. No base-level quality is on record; no much larger clone is a single base apart. Genomic DNA was used for TRB sequencing, which was performed with the immunoSEQ assay at survey resolution or with the hsTCRB kit. Per the original workflow: Initial read processing used immunoSEQ software, and repertoire analyses used the LymphoSeq R package. Clonality was calculated as 1 minus normalized Shannon entropy, and the Gini coefficient was also calculated for each TRB dataset. To infer phenotypes in unsorted samples, TRB sequences from sorted subsets of the recipient or donor were mapped onto the unsorted samples of the same recipient. Imported from immuneACCESS, the table was reduced by TCRdb to in-frame sequences with V and J called. These copies leave out some clones; in studies compared against another copy, an unresolved V gene accounts for under half, and the cause of the remainder is not known. That table supplies the V and J calls and clone size; D and trimming were determined from the DNA. This sample has around 15,000 clones in its table, and roughly 80% of those were observed once. The ten largest clones add up to 2.5% to 3% of the sample.

This specimen belongs to a study of T cells after posttransplantation cyclophosphamide (dated by TCRdb to about 2016). At the level of the whole study: Using TRB sequencing, the study followed how the T cell repertoire reconstituted after myeloablative bone marrow transplantation in which posttransplantation cyclophosphamide served as GVHD prophylaxis. Antigen receptor sequencing covered samples from some 35 PTCy-treated patients and some 15 of their related bone marrow donors. Blood from every one of the 30 or so PTCy patients who had 1-year posttransplant specimens underwent TRB sequencing. In 3 patients, TRB sequencing was also performed on up to about 3 more blood samples taken 2 to 5.2 years after transplant, and in several patients, pretransplant blood was also TRB-sequenced. Because TRA and TRB clonality correlated tightly in fewer than ten samples, later TCR analyses were limited to TRB. Public TRB sequences were searched against a database of over 3,500 sequences associated with responses to pathogens, tumor antigens, self-antigens and alloantigens. Paper-wide results and their limitations: Donor-recipient similarity was low at 1-2 months but rose over the first year, and later blood repertoires were often dominated by donor CD8+ memory clones. The TRB repertoires of T cells infiltrating skin or GI tract showed only limited overlap with the TRB repertoires of T cells in blood. Across 35 to 45 patients, TRB clonality was highly associated with recipient CMV seropositivity and CMV reactivation, and diversity in PTCy patients was similar to diversity in CNI/methotrexate controls.

The germline ends are 9 bases apart after V is trimmed by 4 bases and J by 4 bases. Reading from cysteine to phenylalanine, the CDR3 counts 13 amino acids. Of all the DNA, just the CDR3 is kept, 39 bases in frame from base 1. The germline V gene supplies CDR1 SGHRS and CDR2 YFSETQ. The control group consisted of around 10 patients who received myeloablative marrow transplants with methotrexate plus a calcineurin inhibitor and who were sampled 1 year after transplant. Peripheral blood and bone marrow mononuclear cells were isolated by Ficoll-Hypaque density centrifugation and were cryopreserved. The sequence was obtained from a male patient between 25 and 40 years old who received an allogeneic stem cell transplant from an unrelated donor, was CMV-positive, and had acute and chronic GVHD. After transplantation, some T cells may belong to the graft donor instead of the recipient. The rearranged segments are TRBV5-1 and TRBJ1-3; no D segment can be confidently identified. This specimen was PBMCs, taken roughly 470 days after allogeneic stem cell transplant with calcineurin inhibitor and methotrexate. For the CDR3, the sequence is CASSGGQGNTIYF. The nucleotide sequence is TGCGCCAGCAGCGGTGGCCAGGGAAACACCATATATTTT.